These T cell receptor beta chains were read from a single sample in a study of blood T cell repertoires in COVID-19. Clones were read by immunoSEQ multiplex PCR, and TCRdb kept only the in-frame ones, dropping some. The data show a few hundred thousand clones, about four fifths seen once. Sequenced input: peripheral blood. The source of these receptors is a woman aged 18-29 years with acute or convalescent COVID-19. Each CDR3 is given with its conserved first and last residue. The D gene is left open where the match is weak. Only some rows state a clone size, as once, few, many or a class for expanded clones.

TRBV4-2	-	-	TRBJ2-4	TGTGCCAGCAGCCAAGGAGGAGACTCAAAGGAGATTCAGTACTTC	CASSQGGDSKEIQYF
TRBV5-1	TRBD1	-	TRBJ1-5	TGCGCCAGCAGCCCTAAAAGCGACAGGGGCGGTAACAATCAGCCCCAGCATTTT	CASSPKSDRGGNNQPQHF
TRBV19	-	-	TRBJ1-5	TGTGCCAGTAGTCCGGGACTCACCGCGGGATATAGCAATCAGCCCCAGCATTTT	CASSPGLTAGYSNQPQHF
TRBV10-3	TRBD1	-	TRBJ1-2	TGTGCCATCAGCACCGGGACAGGGTCCTATGGCTACACCTTC	CAISTGTGSYGYTF
TRBV7-8	TRBD2	-	TRBJ2-1	TGTGCCAGCACCGGGGGGTCCTACAATGAGCAGTTCTTC	CASTGGSYNEQFF
TRBV4-3	TRBD2	-	TRBJ2-3	TGCGCCAGCAGCCAAAGTCTAGCGGGATCTGATACGCAGTATTTT	CASSQSLAGSDTQYF
TRBV30	-	-	TRBJ1-2	TGTGCCTGGAGTGTGACAGAATATGGCTACACCTTC	CAWSVTEYGYTF
TRBV27	TRBD2	once	TRBJ2-1	TGTGCCAGCAGTTTTTATACTAGCGGGGGAAACAATGAGCAGTTCTTC	CASSFYTSGGNNEQFF
TRBV6-2/TRBV6-3	TRBD2	-	TRBJ2-5	TGTGCCAGCAGTTACATGGGACTAGCGGGAGAGACCCAGTACTTC	CASSYMGLAGETQYF
TRBV7-9	-	-	TRBJ2-7	TGTGCCAGCAGCTTAGGTAACCGCGCCTACGAGCAGTACTTC	CASSLGNRAYEQYF
TRBV7-8	TRBD1	-	TRBJ2-2	TGTGCCAGCAGCAGCCGGGACAGCAACACCGGGGAGCTGTTTTTT	CASSSRDSNTGELFF
TRBV19	TRBD1	-	TRBJ2-7	TGTGCCAGCTCTATATTCCGGGACAGGGGTTACGAGCAGTACTTC	CASSIFRDRGYEQYF
TRBV12-5	-	-	TRBJ1-1	TGTGCTAGTGGTTTGGTGCGTGGGAAGGGGCCGACTGAAGCTTTCTTT	CASGLVRGKGPTEAFF
TRBV29-1	-	-	TRBJ1-3	TGCAGCGTTGGATTTTTTGGAGTAGAAAACACCATATATTTT	CSVGFFGVENTIYF
TRBV6-5	TRBD2	many	TRBJ2-7	TGTGCCAGCCGTAGACTAGCCAACTCCTACGAGCAGTACTTC	CASRRLANSYEQYF
TRBV4-3	-	-	TRBJ2-2	TGCGCCAGCAGCCAAGTTTCCGGGAGAACGTCGGGGGAGCTGTTTTTT	CASSQVSGRTSGELFF
TRBV27	-	-	TRBJ1-1	TGTGCCAGCAGTTTATTGCCCAAAACATACACTGAAGCTTTCTTT	CASSLLPKTYTEAFF
TRBV6-6	-	-	TRBJ1-3	TGTGCCAGCAGTTCAACAGGGGGAAACACCATATATTTT	CASSSTGGNTIYF
TRBV7-3	-	few	TRBJ2-3	TGTGCCAGCAGCTTAAATCGAGGGAGTCCGGGCACAGATACGCAGTATTTT	CASSLNRGSPGTDTQYF
TRBV9	-	-	TRBJ2-7	TGTGCCAGCAGCGAAGGGCGACTAGGCCCTCCCTACGAGCAGTACTTC	CASSEGRLGPPYEQYF
TRBV2	TRBD2	-	TRBJ2-1	TGTGCCAGCAGCGGACCTGGACTAGCGGGAGCGAACTACAATGAGCAGTTCTTC	CASSGPGLAGANYNEQFF
TRBV11-2	TRBD1	-	TRBJ1-5	TGTGCCAGCAGCTTAGCTACAGGGGGAAGTCAGCCCCAGCATTTT	CASSLATGGSQPQHF
TRBV10-1	-	-	TRBJ1-1	TGCGCCAGCAGTCTTGGGGGCGGGAACACTGAAGCTTTCTTT	CASSLGGGNTEAFF
TRBV7-9	TRBD2	-	TRBJ2-1	TGTGCCAGCAGCATCTCACGGTATGGCGGGAGAGCCGACAATGAGCAGTTCTTC	CASSISRYGGRADNEQFF